Included here is one T cell receptor (beta chain) sequence, with context. Its antigen remains unidentified. No base quality information exists; no much larger clone differs at one position. From its cysteine to its phenylalanine, the CDR3 spans 14 amino acids. Of all the DNA, just the CDR3 is kept, 42 bases in frame from base 1. Trimming takes 3 bases from V and 1 base from J, and the germline ends sit 9 bases apart. The germline V gene (reference sequence) supplies CDR1 LNHDA and CDR2 SQIVND. The cohort was made up of under 800 healthy bone marrow donors. Cohort members were all nominally healthy when sampled, although unrecorded immune exposures were likely present. The donor was CMV seropositive and was included in the group of 250 to 300 seropositive cohort members. Each donor provided a peripheral blood sample, and peripheral blood mononuclear cells were used for TCR beta sequencing. Genomic DNA extraction from the blood cell samples was performed with the Qiagen DNeasy Blood Extraction Kit.

Libraries were constructed by the immunoSEQ multiplex PCR assay. For the multiplex PCR, a mixture combining 60 forward primers for TCR Vbeta segments and 13 reverse primers for TCR Jbeta segments was used. A multiplex PCR assay on genomic DNA amplified the CDR3 region of rearranged TCR beta genes. The Illumina HiSeq System was used to sequence the amplified TCR beta libraries as 87-base-pair reads. On the authors' methods: A later analysis tallied some 79 million unique TCR beta chains across the 666 repertoires, and about 12 million of those chains were shared by two or more donors. Raw reads were error-corrected and collapsed into unique sequences with a nearest-neighbor algorithm that merged closely related sequences to remove PCR and sequencing errors. Alignment of CDR3 sequences to IMGT reference sequences was used to assign V, D and J gene segments. Each retained sequence needed at least a six-nucleotide match to both a V gene segment and a J gene segment. Rearrangements were classified as productive when the CDR3 lacked stop codons and remained in frame with V and J, and all other rearrangements were classified as non-productive. CDR3 was defined by IMGT convention, running from the second conserved V-encoded cysteine to the conserved J-encoded phenylalanine. In an earlier analysis of just under 600 of the donors, sequences lacking an unambiguous match to a single V gene segment were excluded. An earlier analysis of 500 to 700 of the donors classified V segments as functional when productive rearrangements were above 56.7% and as segregating when the standard deviation between donors was above 5%. A statistical classification framework was developed to diagnose cytomegalovirus status using the catalog of TCR beta chain sequences. V and J gene assignment, in a later analysis, came from comparing TCR nucleotide sequences with IMGT/GENE-DB human TR gene sequences. The TCRdist pipeline was used in a later analysis to assign CDR3 sequences and most-parsimonious VDJ recombination scenarios. In a later analysis, every TCR beta chain was defined by the combination of its CDR3 amino acid sequence and its V-gene family, and reads without a unique V-gene family were dropped. In a later analysis, 550 to 650 highly shared, low-generation-probability nucleotide sequences were removed to address suspected cross-contamination and a sequencing artifact. In a later analysis, a clonal expansion index was calculated for each public chain from normalized within-repertoire ranks of inferred template counts. In a later analysis, generation probabilities were computed with a VDJ recombination model fitted to out-of-frame rearrangements, and the resulting probabilities were checked against IGoR. Hypergeometric tests were used in a later analysis to score TCR-TCR, TCR-HLA and TCR-CMV co-occurrence, with a repertoire-size bias correction applied to the TCR pairs. False discovery rates were estimated in a later analysis by permuting HLA or CMV assignments 20 times. In a later analysis, co-occurring TCRs were grouped using DBSCAN, and TCRdist sequence similarity was added for clustering within HLA-allele-positive subsets. Repertoires with fewer than 30,000 or more than 120,000 public chains, plus five repertoires with anomalous nucleotide sharing, were excluded from co-occurrence clustering. Entries here come from immuneACCESS through TCRdb and include only in-frame sequences with V and J called. Some clones fail to appear in such tables; in the studies checked, an unresolved V gene covers under half of the shortfall, and the cause of the remainder is unknown. V and J calls and clone size are copied from that table; D and trimming were computed from the DNA. The sample table holds some 130,000 clones, of which around 77% were seen once. The top ten hold under 5% of the sample.

This specimen belongs to a study of cytomegalovirus exposure and HLA in healthy donors (dated by TCRdb to about 2017). Regarding the research as a whole: An earlier analysis of roughly 630 of the donors reported more than 250 Gb of sequence data and approximately 110 million unique TCR beta sequences from some 180 million T cells. An early release covering around 630 HLA-typed donors comprised approximately 290 gigabases of sequencing data and tens of millions of unique TCR sequences. Of the roughly 400 genotyped donors, around 81% fell in the genetic ancestry cluster associated with self-reported Caucasian donors. The study aimed to test whether signatures of past pathogen exposure could be identified by cataloging public T cell receptors. The study profiled the T cell repertoires of hundreds of subjects by immunosequencing and related them to cytomegalovirus serostatus. In addition to the first cohort of hundreds of subjects, a separate validation cohort of over 90 different subjects was used. The study combined high-throughput TCR immunosequencing, statistical association of individual TCRs with disease status, and machine learning to predict cytomegalovirus infection status. In a later analysis, previously published TCR beta repertoires from about 640 donors were re-analyzed and high-resolution HLA genotyping was added so that TCR occurrence patterns could be studied. In the later analysis, no new phenotypic data were used to find candidate immune exposures; instead, reliance was placed on TCR beta sequences and their occurrence across donors. To decide whether each TCR beta V gene segment behaved as functional or pseudogenic, an earlier analysis of some 540 of the donors relied on high-throughput TCR beta sequencing. Donor age, sex, ethnicity and CMV serostatus were collected together with the repertoire data. Genome-wide SNP genotypes for about 55% of the 666 donors were used in a later genetic analysis, which treated that subset as a discovery cohort. Every repertoire in the discovery cohort had been generated on one and the same sequencing platform. HLA typing covered class I and class II loci at four-digit resolution. Typing coverage differed by locus: A, B, C, DRB1 and DQB1 were typed in about 620-630 donors, DQA1 in about 500, DPA1 in 600 to 610, and DPB1 in just under 490. About five DR-DQ haplotypes were handled as single units for association and clustering, since linkage in the cohort was strong. Across about 370 genotyped donors of the cohort, an average of roughly 200,000 unique TCR beta nucleotide sequences per donor were sequenced, and approximately 17% of those sequences were non-productive. The research as a whole found: In a later analysis, some 18,000 TCR beta sequences were associated with specific HLA alleles at a false discovery rate of 0.05. A later genetic analysis associated a missense DCLRE1C variant with V-gene and J-gene trimming of TCR beta chains, and an independent cohort replicated the association. Presence/absence analyses assumed roughly uniform sequencing depth across donors, an assumption that may not hold. A later analysis found that most CMV-associated TCR beta chains appeared HLA-restricted, with HLA associations seemingly driven largely by CMV exposure. While some public TCRs were present in many individuals, most TCR sequences turned up only very rarely across donors. HLA typing was unavailable for some donors at each locus, so association tests used only the typed subset. Immune exposure information for the cohort was limited to CMV serostatus. The authors suggested that the approach could potentially be generalized to other disease states and immunological phenotypes. According to a later analysis, TCR association rates differed among HLA loci, with DRB1 alleles showing the most associated TCRs and HLA-C alleles showing the fewest. In this cohort, only TCR beta chains were sequenced, and detectable features were limited by the absence of alpha or paired-chain data. The study listed 164 TCR beta chains as associated with cytomegalovirus. A later analysis found that HLA-associated TCR beta chains were more clonally expanded and had lower generation probabilities than equally common non-associated chains. Roughly 17 rarely observed V segments, including chromosome 9 orphons, were excluded from the earlier analysis of some 590 of the donors because counts were too low. Some IMGT-functional V segments, including TRBV6-2 and TRBV6-3, could not be told apart with the 87-base-pair reads, so those segments were excluded. In an earlier analysis of around 600 of the donors, most TCR beta V segments appeared in productive rearrangements about 87% or about 30% of the time, broadly matching IMGT annotations. A further reported finding was that TCR beta sequences accurately predicted the HLA-A and HLA-B alleles for most subjects in the first cohort. Linkage disequilibrium might explain the correlated functional status among segregating V segments, but an unknown experimental factor could not be ruled out. In vitro tests confirmed that a few of the cytomegalovirus-associated TCR beta chains recognize cytomegalovirus antigens. Compared with the roughly 670-donor mean, donors in an Asian-associated ancestry cluster had fewer N-insertions in productive TCRs, according to a later genetic analysis. A cluster of highly shared sequence variants was judged likely to represent a technical artifact of the sequencing pipeline. Assigning TCR associations to individual alleles was difficult when HLA alleles, especially DR and DQ, strongly co-occurred. According to a later analysis, parvovirus B19, influenza, CMV and Epstein-Barr virus appeared linked to several top co-occurrence clusters. The classifier was reported to diagnose cytomegalovirus status with high specificity and sensitivity in both the original and validation cohorts.

This receptor was identified in a male donor in good health and CMV-seropositive. The chain was built from TRBV19 and TRBJ1-1; a tentative D match to TRBD1 spans 6 bases. Sequenced sample: PBMCs. The CDR3 loop reads CASSIGQSNTEAFF. In nucleotides, the sequence is TGTGCCAGTAGTATCGGACAGTCGAACACTGAAGCTTTCTTT. The CDR3 plus the reference TRBV19 and TRBJ1-1 genes for the other parts give the full variable domain: DGGITQSPKYLFRKEGQNVTLSCEQNLNHDAMYWYRQDPGQGLRLIYYSQIVNDFQKGDIAEGYSVSREKKESFPLTVTSAQKNPTAFYLCASSIGQSNTEAFFGQGTRLTVV.